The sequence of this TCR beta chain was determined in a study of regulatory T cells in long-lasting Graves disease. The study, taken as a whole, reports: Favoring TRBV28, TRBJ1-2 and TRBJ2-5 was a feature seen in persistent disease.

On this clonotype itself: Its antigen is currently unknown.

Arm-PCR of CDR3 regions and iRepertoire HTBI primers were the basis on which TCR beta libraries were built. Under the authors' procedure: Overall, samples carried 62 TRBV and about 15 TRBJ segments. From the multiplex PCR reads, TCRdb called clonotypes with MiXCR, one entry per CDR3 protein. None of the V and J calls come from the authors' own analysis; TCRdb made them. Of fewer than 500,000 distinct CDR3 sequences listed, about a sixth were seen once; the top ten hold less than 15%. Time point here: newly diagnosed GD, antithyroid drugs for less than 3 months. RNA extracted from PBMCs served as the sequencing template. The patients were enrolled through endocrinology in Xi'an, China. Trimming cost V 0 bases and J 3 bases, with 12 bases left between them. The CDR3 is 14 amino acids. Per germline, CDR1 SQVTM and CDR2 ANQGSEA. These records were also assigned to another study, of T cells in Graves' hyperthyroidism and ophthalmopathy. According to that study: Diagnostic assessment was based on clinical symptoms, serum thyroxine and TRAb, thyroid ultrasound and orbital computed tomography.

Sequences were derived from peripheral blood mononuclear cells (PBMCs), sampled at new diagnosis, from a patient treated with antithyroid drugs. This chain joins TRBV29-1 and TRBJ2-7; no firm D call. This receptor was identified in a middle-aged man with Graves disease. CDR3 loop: CSVEDRAVNYEQYF. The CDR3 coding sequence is TGCAGCGTTGAAGACCGGGCGGTGAACTACGAGCAGTACTTC.